Shown below are 5 T cell receptor beta chains from a single sample sequenced in a study of cytomegalovirus exposure and HLA in healthy donors (dated by TCRdb to 2017 to 2019). Receptor libraries were prepared by the immunoSEQ multiplex PCR assay. The multiplex PCR relied on a mix of 60 forward primers for TCR Vbeta segments and 13 reverse primers for TCR Jbeta segments. Held by TCRdb, this immuneACCESS table contains in-frame sequences only and omits some clones. Under half of the omission traces to an unresolved V gene where checked; the cause of the rest is unknown. In this sample the table shows 180,000 or so clones, about 80% of which occur a single time. Approximately 1.4% of the sample is held by the ten biggest clonotypes. The source material was PBMCs. The source is a man aged 18-30 years in good health and CMV-seronegative.

V is TRBV7-3 and J is TRBJ2-7, with 9 positions matching TRBD2. V trimming: 5 bases; J trimming: 3 bases; junction bases outside the gene matches: 11. CDR1 and CDR2 from the germline V gene are SGHTA and FQGTGA. This CDR3 region has 16 residues. CDR3 protein: CASSPAGTSRNYEQYF. Written as DNA, the CDR3 is TGTGCCAGCAGCCCCGCCGGGACTAGCAGGAACTACGAGCAGTACTTC.

CDR3: CASGPLPAYRGTQETQYF. The CDR3 region has the DNA TGTGCCAGCGGCCCCCTCCCTGCGTACCGGGGAACCCAAGAGACCCAGTACTTC. J is TRBJ2-5 and V is TRBV27; tentative D call: TRBD2 (5 bases). The CDR3 consists of 18 residues. Trimming shortened V by 8 bases and J by 1 base, and 26 bases separated the two germline ends. The V gene's germline CDR1 is MNHEY and CDR2 SMNVEV (reference sequence).

V and J are TRBV7-9 and TRBJ2-1; unclear D gene. V was shortened by 3 bases and J by 0 bases, with 9 bases between the two germline ends. Germline V gives CDR1 SEHNR, CDR2 FQNEAQ (reference sequence). This CDR3 comprises 15 residues. CDR3 sequence reads: CASSFWPPSYNEQFF. CDR3 bases: TGTGCCAGCAGCTTTTGGCCTCCCTCCTACAATGAGCAGTTCTTC.

The V and J genes are TRBV4-1 and TRBJ2-1; 12 bases fit TRBD2. V gave up 5 bases and J gave up 7 bases; unmatched junction bases: 3. Per the germline V gene, CDR1 is MGHRA and CDR2 is YSYEKL. The CDR3 covers 14 residues. CDR3 sequence: CASSSGLAGNEQFF. In DNA, the CDR3 is TGCGCCAGCAGCTCTGGACTAGCGGGGAATGAGCAGTTCTTC.

The V and J genes are TRBV19 and TRBJ2-1; D might be TRBD2 (5 bases). CDR3 length equals 16 residues. With 7 bases removed from V and 5 bases from J, the gap between germline ends came to 21 bases. Germline CDR1 LNHDA, CDR2 SQIVND (reference sequence). The CDR3 here is CASNSKFGVYHNEQFF. DNA for the CDR3: TGTGCCAGTAATAGTAAGTTCGGGGTTTACCACAATGAGCAGTTCTTC.